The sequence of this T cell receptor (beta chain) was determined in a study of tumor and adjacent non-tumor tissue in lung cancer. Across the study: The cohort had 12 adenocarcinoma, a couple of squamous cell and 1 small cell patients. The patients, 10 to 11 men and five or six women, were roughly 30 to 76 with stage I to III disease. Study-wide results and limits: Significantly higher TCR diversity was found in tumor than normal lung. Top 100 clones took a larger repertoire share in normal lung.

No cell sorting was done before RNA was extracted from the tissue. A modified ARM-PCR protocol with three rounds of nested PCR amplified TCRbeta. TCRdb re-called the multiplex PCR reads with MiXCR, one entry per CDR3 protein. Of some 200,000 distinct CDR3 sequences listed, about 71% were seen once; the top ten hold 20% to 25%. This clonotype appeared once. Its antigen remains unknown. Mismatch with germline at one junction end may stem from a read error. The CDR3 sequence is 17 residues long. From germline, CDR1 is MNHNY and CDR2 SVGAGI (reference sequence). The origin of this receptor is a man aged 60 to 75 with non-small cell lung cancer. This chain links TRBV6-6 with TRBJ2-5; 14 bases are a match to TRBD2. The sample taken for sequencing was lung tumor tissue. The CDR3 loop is CASSKPGLAGGMETEYF. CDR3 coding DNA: TGTGCCAGCAGTAAGCCTGGACTAGCGGGAGGTATGGAGACCGAGTACTTC.